A single sample gave rise to the 27 T cell receptor beta chains below, sequenced in a study of T-cell reconstitution after alpha-beta-depleted transplantation in children. Molecular barcoding with unique molecular identifiers was used for the TCRbeta library. TCRdb analysed the PCR reads with MiXCR anew, one entry per CDR3 protein. Of 450,000 to 600,000 distinct CDR3 sequences in the sample, 32% were seen once. Sequences were derived from PBMCs from the stem cell graft donor, sampled from the stem cell graft. The source of these receptors is a human donor who donated a stem cell graft to a child with aplastic anemia.

The J gene is TRBJ2-5, the V gene TRBV5-4; TRBD1 aligns across 10 bases. V lost 0 bases and J lost 5; bases outside the gene matches: 4. The CDR3 runs to 15 residues. Germline CDR1 reads SGHNT; CDR2 reads YYREEE (reference sequence). CDR3 DNA sequence: TGTGCCAGCAGCTTGGTTGGGACAGGGGATGAGACCCAGTACTTC. It codes for CASSLVGTGDETQYF.

V and J are TRBV4-3 and TRBJ2-2; D gene ambiguous. Germline V gives CDR1 LGHNA, CDR2 YSLEER. The V end was cut by 0 bases, the J end by 1 base, with 9 bases between. The CDR3 length is 16 residues. CDR3 DNA sequence: TGCGCCAGCAGCCAAGAGGCGTTAGGGAACACCGGGGAGCTGTTTTTT. This encodes CASSQEALGNTGELFF.

CDR3 in amino acids: CASSRPGRPDTQYF. The CDR3, as DNA: TGTGCCAGCAGCCGACCGGGACGGCCAGATACGCAGTATTTT. The rearrangement links TRBV7-8 to TRBJ2-3, with D perhaps being TRBD1 or TRBD2 (5 bases each). V was clipped by 5 bases and J by 4 bases, with 13 bases between them. This CDR3 has 14 amino acids. Germline V gene lookup returns CDR1 SGHVS and CDR2 FQNEAQ.

J is TRBJ2-1 and V is TRBV12-3 or TRBV12-4, with TRBD2 identical over 9 bases. With 1 base clipped from V and 2 bases from J, the junction kept 0 bases outside the gene matches. There are 15 residues in the CDR3. CDR3 sequence: CASSLGGRAYNEQFF. The CDR3 DNA reads as TGTGCCAGCAGTTTAGGCGGGAGGGCCTACAATGAGCAGTTCTTC.

The V and J genes are TRBV29-1 and TRBJ1-1; TRBD1 matches 11 bases. Germline trimming cut 7 bases from V and 10 bases from J; bases unmatched to any gene: 8. The CDR3 sequence is 12 residues long. CDR1 and CDR2 from the germline V gene are SQVTM and ANQGSEA. The CDR3 region has the DNA TGCAGCGCCGCGGGACAGGGGGAAGGAGCTTTCTTT. It is translated as CSAAGQGEGAFF.

The table lists this clonotype with a few counts. DNA of the CDR3: TGTGCCAGCAGTGCCACAGGAGGACTCTATGGCTACACCTTC. Its protein is CASSATGGLYGYTF. The genes are TRBV6-1 and TRBJ1-2, with D possibly being TRBD1 (5 bases). Germline values: CDR1 MNHNS, CDR2 SASEGT. The CDR3 consists of 14 residues. Between the trimmed V and J ends, which lost 4 bases and 4 bases, there was a span of 13 bases.

The sample holds a few counts of this clonotype. The J gene is TRBJ1-2, the V gene TRBV2, with D possibly being TRBD1 (5 bases). The CDR3 runs to 13 residues. V gave up 6 bases and J gave up 4 bases, with 12 bases separating them. Germline-derived CDR1 and CDR2 are SNHLY and FYNNEI. CDR3 DNA sequence: TGTGCCAGCAGGGACCTAGGGGCCTATGGCTACACCTTC. It encodes CASRDLGAYGYTF.

This clonotype was observed a few times. The gene calls are TRBV10-1 and TRBJ1-1, with D unclear. This CDR3 spans 14 amino acids. The V end was cut by 3 bases, the J end by 0 bases, with 8 bases between. Germline lookup yields CDR1 WNHNN and CDR2 SYGVQD (reference sequence). The CDR3 region is CASSDKGMNTEAFF. As DNA, the CDR3 is TGCGCCAGCAGTGATAAGGGTATGAACACTGAAGCTTTCTTT.

V is TRBV6-2 or TRBV6-3 and J is TRBJ1-5, with D uncertain. Germline CDR1 MNHEY, CDR2 SVGEGT. The CDR3 is made up of 17 amino acids. Trimming pared 1 base from V and 2 bases from J, leaving 15 bases between. CDR3 in DNA: TGTGCCAGCAGTTACTTAACCTCAGCCGGCGGCAATCAGCCCCAGCATTTT. Encoded protein: CASSYLTSAGGNQPQHF.

This clonotype was counted only a few times. The chain couples TRBV10-3 to TRBJ2-2; maybe TRBD1 (6 bases). Germline CDR1 ENHRY, CDR2 SYGVKD. CDR3 length equals 16 residues. The ends were cut back, 0 bases at V and 5 bases at J, with 13 bases in the middle. CDR3 DNA sequence: TGTGCCATCAGTGAGTCCACAGGGTTAGAAACCGGGGAGCTGTTTTTT. The encoded protein is CAISESTGLETGELFF.

This clonotype turned up a few times. This chain joins TRBV11-2 and TRBJ2-5, with D uncertain. Trimming took off 1 base at V and 0 bases at J, with 9 bases between the two ends. This CDR3 contains 15 residues. In germline, CDR1 is SGHAT, CDR2 FQNNGV. For the CDR3, the DNA is TGTGCCAGCAGCTTAGTATTCGGAAACCAAGAGACCCAGTACTTC. Translated, it gives CASSLVFGNQETQYF. Variable domain in full (rest from reference TRBV11-2 and TRBJ2-5): EAGVAQSPRYKIIEKRQSVAFWCNPISGHATLYWYQQILGQGPKLLIQFQNNGVVDDSQLPKDRFSAERLKGVDSTLKIQPAKLEDSAVYLCASSLVFGNQETQYFGPGTRLLVL.

The chain carries TRBV5-1 and TRBJ1-1; tentative D call: TRBD1 (6 bases). Deletions cut 4 bases from V and 1 base from J, with 11 bases between. CDR1 is SGHRS, CDR2 YFSETQ, per germline. CDR3 length equals 14 residues. CDR3 amino acids: CASSLHRENTEAFF. CDR3 bases: TGCGCCAGCAGCCTGCACAGGGAGAACACTGAAGCTTTCTTT.

This clonotype showed up just a few times. The chain joins TRBV12-5 to TRBJ1-1, with 12 bases matching TRBD1. V was clipped by 0 bases and J by 4 bases; unmatched bases: 9. This CDR3 is built from 18 residues. Germline loops: CDR1 LGHNT, CDR2 FRNRAP. This chain's CDR3 is CASGLVRWGQGAATEAFF. CDR3 nucleotide sequence: TGTGCTAGTGGTTTGGTACGGTGGGGACAGGGGGCAGCCACTGAAGCTTTCTTT. Variable domain in full (rest from reference TRBV12-5 and TRBJ1-1): DARVTQTPRHKVTEMGQEVTMRCQPILGHNTVFWYRQTMMQGLELLAYFRNRAPLDDSGMPKDRFSAEMPDATLATLKIQPSEPRDSAVYFCASGLVRWGQGAATEAFFGQGTRLTVV.

This chain joins TRBV27 and TRBJ2-3; 8 bases are a match to TRBD1. The CDR3 runs to 15 residues. Germline CDR1 and CDR2: MNHEY and SMNVEV (reference sequence). With V trimmed by 3 bases and J by 1 base, 3 bases remained unmatched. CDR3 sequence: CASSFPGGGTDTQYF. As DNA, the CDR3 is TGTGCCAGCAGTTTCCCAGGGGGCGGCACAGATACGCAGTATTTT.

This clonotype came up a few times. At one end the junction does not follow the germline gene, possibly because of a read error. The rearrangement uses TRBV7-8 and TRBJ2-5; no clear D. The CDR3 is 12 amino acids. The germline gives CDR1 SGHVS, CDR2 FQNEAQ. The CDR3 sequence: CASSLPAASPFF. CDR3 sequence (DNA): TGTGCCAGCAGCTTACCGGCGGCCTCGCCGTTCTTC. Drawing the rest from reference TRBV7-8 and TRBJ2-5, the complete variable domain is GAGVSQSPRYKVAKRGQDVALRCDPISGHVSLFWYQQALGQGPEFLTYFQNEAQLDKSGLPSDRFFAERPEGSVSTLKIQRTQQEDSAVYLCASSLPAASPFFGPGTRLLVL.

This clonotype was recorded a few times. V and J are TRBV2 and TRBJ1-2, with a tentative D call TRBD1 (5 bases). Trimming pared 8 bases from V and 4 bases from J, leaving 17 bases between. Germline CDR1 SNHLY, CDR2 FYNNEI. CDR3 length: 14 amino acids. The CDR3 nucleotides read TGTGCCAGCTGGATGGGGACTGCGCCCTATGGCTACACCTTC. Its protein product is CASWMGTAPYGYTF.

This clonotype showed up just once. This rearrangement joins TRBV6-2 or TRBV6-3 to TRBJ2-3; D is unresolved. The ends were cut back, 2 bases at V and 2 bases at J, with 11 bases in the middle. Germline V gives CDR1 MNHEY, CDR2 SVGEGT. The CDR3 is made up of 15 amino acids. CDR3 sequence (DNA): TGTGCCAGCAGTTACGTGGGTCCGCACACAGATACGCAGTATTTT. This sequence encodes CASSYVGPHTDTQYF.

The genes are TRBV5-6 and TRBJ1-4, with D perhaps matching TRBD1 (6 bases). In germline, CDR1 is SGHDT, CDR2 YYEEEE. Trimming took 6 bases from V and 6 from J, leaving 15 bases between them. The CDR3 extends over 14 amino acids. CDR3 in amino acids: CASNRRGYDEKLFF. As DNA, the CDR3 is TGTGCCAGCAATCGGAGGGGGTATGATGAAAAACTGTTTTTT.

This clonotype turned up a few times. V and J are TRBV12-3 or TRBV12-4 and TRBJ2-1; D is ambiguous. V lost 7 bases and J 5 bases, leaving 6 bases between the germline ends. The CDR3 is 11 residues long. The CDR3 loop is CASTTHNEQFF. The CDR3 nucleotides are TGTGCCAGCACAACCCACAATGAGCAGTTCTTC.

The rearrangement links TRBV7-9 to TRBJ2-1; D is unclear. V was clipped by 5 bases and J by 5 bases, with 10 bases between them. The CDR3 runs to 13 residues. Germline lookup yields CDR1 SEHNR and CDR2 FQNEAQ (reference sequence). In DNA form, the CDR3 reads TGTGCCAGCAGCCCCGGACCAGACAATGAGCAGTTCTTC. Its protein is CASSPGPDNEQFF.

The chain uses TRBV4-3 and TRBJ2-1, with TRBD2 identical over 11 bases. The V segment lost 0 bases and the J segment 1 base; nucleotides outside the gene matches: 11. Per germline, CDR1 LGHNA and CDR2 YSLEER. This CDR3 region has 20 residues. The CDR3 here is CASSQDWFPLAGESYNEQFF. The CDR3 DNA follows: TGCGCCAGCAGCCAAGATTGGTTTCCACTAGCGGGAGAGTCCTACAATGAGCAGTTCTTC.

The V and J genes are TRBV18 and TRBJ2-3; unclear D gene. Trimming stripped 7 bases from V and 1 base from J, with 9 bases between. The CDR3 is made up of 13 amino acids. The germline V gene has CDR1 KGHSH and CDR2 LQKENI. Here the CDR3 DNA reads TGTGCCAGCTTACCCAGAGGCACAGATACGCAGTATTTT. Translated: CASLPRGTDTQYF.

This clonotype occurred a few times. The chain carries TRBV15 and TRBJ2-3; D uncertain. This CDR3 has 16 amino acids. The V end lost 0 bases, the J end lost 0 bases, and 10 bases lay between the germline ends. Per the germline V gene, CDR1 is LNHNV and CDR2 is YYDKDF (reference sequence). The CDR3 sequence: CATSRDVPASTDTQYF. In DNA form, the CDR3 reads TGTGCCACCAGCAGAGATGTCCCCGCTAGCACAGATACGCAGTATTTT.

V usage is TRBV7-2 and J usage is TRBJ2-4; TRBD2 aligns across 7 bases. CDR1 SGHTA and CDR2 FQGNSA come from the germline V gene. The CDR3 runs 14 residues. With V trimmed by 4 bases and J by 6 bases, 6 bases remained unmatched. The CDR3 sequence is CASSSDWGGNIQYF. As DNA, the CDR3 is TGTGCCAGCAGCTCTGACTGGGGGGGAAACATTCAGTACTTC.

CDR3 nucleotides: TGTGCCAGCAGCTTGGGGACAGGGACCAGGGATACGCAGTATTTT. Its translation is CASSLGTGTRDTQYF. J is TRBJ2-3 and V is TRBV5-8; 8 positions agree with TRBD1. CDR3 length: 15 amino acids. The germline CDR1 and CDR2 sequences are SGHTS and YDEGEE. J lost 6 bases, V lost 0 bases, and 6 bases had no gene match.

V usage is TRBV2 and J usage is TRBJ2-2, with 9 nucleotides matching TRBD2. The V and J ends lost 8 bases and 6 bases, in that order; junction bases with no gene match: 13. In germline, CDR1 is SNHLY, CDR2 FYNNEI. The CDR3 runs 16 residues. The CDR3 sequence is CASYVLAGRGPGELFF. The CDR3, as DNA: TGTGCCAGCTACGTTCTAGCGGGAAGAGGGCCCGGGGAGCTGTTTTTT.

This clonotype has a handful of counts. The chain links TRBV6-2 or TRBV6-3 to TRBJ2-1; D possibly corresponds to TRBD2 (5 bases). Trimming shortened V by 0 bases and J by 5 bases, and 5 bases separated the two germline ends. Germline CDR1 MNHEY, CDR2 SVGEGT. CDR3 length: 13 amino acids. CDR3 nucleotides: TGTGCCAGCAGTTACTCGGGAGACAATGAGCAGTTCTTC. This encodes CASSYSGDNEQFF.